A single sample gave rise to the 6 T cell receptor beta chains below, sequenced in a study of neurological immune-mediated disorders. TCRdb called the 5' RACE reads again in MiXCR, with one record for every CDR3 protein. The sample carries around 46,000 distinct CDR3 sequences, roughly 25% recorded once. The material sequenced was PBMCs. The receptors shown here come from a woman in her 70s in good health.

This clonotype was observed at least ten times. V and J are TRBV5-6 and TRBJ2-2, with TRBD1 identical over 10 bases. Germline-derived CDR1 and CDR2 are SGHDT and YYEEEE. The length of the CDR3 is 16 residues. V lost 5 bases, J lost 5 bases, and 9 bases stayed unmatched. CDR3 in DNA: TGTGCCAGCAGTCGTAACGGACAGGGGGGTACCGGGGAGCTGTTTTTT. Its protein product is CASSRNGQGGTGELFF. The whole variable domain, remainder taken from reference TRBV5-6 and TRBJ2-2, is DAGVTQSPTHLIKTRGQQVTLRCSPKSGHDTVSWYQQALGQGPQFIFQYYEEEERQRGNFPDRFSGHQFPNYSSELNVNALLLGDSALYLCASSRNGQGGTGELFFGEGSRLTVL.

This clonotype was recorded once. DNA for the CDR3: TGTGCCAGCAGCAGCCCAGGGGACGATCGTGGCTACACCTTC. Its translation is CASSSPGDDRGYTF. The V and J genes are TRBV21-1 and TRBJ1-2; TRBD1, the D gene given by the table, was not confirmed from the DNA. TRBV21-1 is a pseudogene segment. This CDR3 is built from 14 residues.

This clonotype has a count of ten or more. The chain is built from TRBV5-1 and TRBJ2-3, with 11 bases aligning to TRBD1. V lost 5 bases and J lost 3; bases outside the gene matches: 5. The germline CDR1 and CDR2 sequences are SGHRS and YFSETQ. The CDR3 length is 15 residues. CDR3: CASSWTGGGTDTQYF. The CDR3 DNA reads as TGCGCCAGCAGTTGGACAGGGGGCGGAACAGATACGCAGTATTTT.

This clonotype was recorded many times. The rearrangement links TRBV10-3 to TRBJ1-2, with D possibly matching TRBD1 (6 bases). V was clipped by 2 bases and J by 4 bases, with 8 bases between them. Germline V gene lookup returns CDR1 ENHRY and CDR2 SYGVKD. CDR3 length: 13 residues. CDR3 amino acids: CAISEGRGYGYTF. CDR3 in DNA: TGTGCCATCAGTGAGGGCAGGGGCTATGGCTACACCTTC.

This sequence joins TRBV19 and TRBJ2-4; unclear D gene. V lost 8 bases, J lost 1 base, and 12 bases lay in between. CDR3 size: 14 residues. Germline V gene data show CDR1 as LNHDA and CDR2 as SQIVND (reference sequence). The CDR3, as DNA: TGTGCCAGTGCGACCGGGCTGGCCAAAAACATTCAGTACTTC. Its protein product is CASATGLAKNIQYF. Using reference TRBV19 and TRBJ2-4 for the parts outside the CDR3, the full variable domain is DGGITQSPKYLFRKEGQNVTLSCEQNLNHDAMYWYRQDPGQGLRLIYYSQIVNDFQKGDIAEGYSVSREKKESFPLTVTSAQKNPTAFYLCASATGLAKNIQYFGAGTRLSVL.

This clonotype was seen ten or more times. The genes are TRBV5-1 and TRBJ2-1; unclear D gene. Deletions cut 0 bases from V and 6 bases from J, with 10 bases between. This CDR3 comprises 14 residues. Germline V lookup: CDR1 SGHRS, CDR2 YFSETQ. The DNA of the CDR3 is TGCGCCAGCAGCTTGGCAACTCTGATCAATGAGCAGTTCTTC. This codes for CASSLATLINEQFF.